A selection of T cell receptor beta chains follows, all from one sample in a study of blood T cell repertoires in COVID-19. The data were produced by immunoSEQ multiplex PCR, yet TCRdb's version contains in-frame clones alone and is incomplete. The data contain about 200,000 clones, roughly 87% of them singletons. Material: peripheral blood. All receptors derive from a woman in her sixties with COVID-19, enrolled during active disease. The conserved cysteine and the conserved F or W are not part of the CDR3 here.

CDR3 protein: ASSPGTSGSYEQY; J gene: TRBJ2-7; V gene: TRBV28
CDR3 protein: ASSPSGRWGYEQF; J gene: TRBJ2-1; V gene: TRBV27
CDR3 protein: ASSLAVNTEAF; J gene: TRBJ1-1; V gene: TRBV19
CDR3 protein: ASSLGTVLTNEKLF; J gene: TRBJ1-4; V gene: TRBV7-9
CDR3 protein: ASSGQINEKLF; J gene: TRBJ1-4; V gene: TRBV10-1
CDR3 protein: ASSQDVRGSGSPPDTQY; J gene: TRBJ2-3; V gene: TRBV14
CDR3 protein: ASSQDSGEQF; J gene: TRBJ2-1; V gene: TRBV4-2
CDR3 protein: ASSGSRGVTGELF; J gene: TRBJ2-2; V gene: TRBV2
CDR3 protein: ASSRQGAGVYGYT; J gene: TRBJ1-2; V gene: TRBV6-1
CDR3 protein: ASSLSREGVQQY; J gene: TRBJ2-3; V gene: TRBV11-3
CDR3 protein: ATSRRGDDYEQY; J gene: TRBJ2-7; V gene: TRBV15
CDR3 protein: ASSQIGTSGSNTGELF; J gene: TRBJ2-2; V gene: TRBV18
CDR3 protein: ASRKQGASGELF; J gene: TRBJ2-2; V gene: TRBV2
CDR3 protein: ASSSTDRGWDEQF; J gene: TRBJ2-1; V gene: TRBV6-1
CDR3 protein: ASSLVGPTEQY; J gene: TRBJ2-7; V gene: TRBV5-1
CDR3 protein: ASSDTLSSYNEQF; J gene: TRBJ2-1; V gene: TRBV28
CDR3 protein: ASSRKSDSASPYEQY; J gene: TRBJ2-7; V gene: TRBV3-1/TRBV3-2
CDR3 protein: SVNQGARAYEQY; J gene: TRBJ2-7; V gene: TRBV29-1
CDR3 protein: ASSLLRSAGSYEKLF; J gene: TRBJ1-4; V gene: TRBV5-4
CDR3 protein: SASGGPRSYNEQF; J gene: TRBJ2-1; V gene: TRBV20-1
CDR3 protein: ASRTSPLVTGELF; J gene: TRBJ2-2; V gene: TRBV27
CDR3 protein: ASSPRGGSYNEQF; J gene: TRBJ2-1; V gene: TRBV5-1
CDR3 protein: ASRVTWNTEAF; J gene: TRBJ1-1; V gene: TRBV19
CDR3 protein: ASNAGLAGGPWTSYNEQF; J gene: TRBJ2-1; V gene: TRBV2
CDR3 protein: ASSNTETQY; J gene: TRBJ2-5; V gene: TRBV28
CDR3 protein: ASSPRTGGGGETQY; J gene: TRBJ2-5; V gene: TRBV5-4
CDR3 protein: ASSQISSGPT; J gene: TRBJ1-2; V gene: TRBV5-1
CDR3 protein: ASSYRDRVGGYT; J gene: TRBJ1-2; V gene: TRBV6-5
CDR3 protein: ASTSAGPDYGYT; J gene: TRBJ1-2; V gene: TRBV28
CDR3 protein: ASSTDRNQPQH; J gene: TRBJ1-5; V gene: TRBV19
CDR3 protein: ASGPRGILLRNYGYT; J gene: TRBJ1-2; V gene: TRBV21-1
CDR3 protein: ASSPNRGQNTEAF; J gene: TRBJ1-1; V gene: TRBV7-3
CDR3 protein: ASGGTSGFTDTQY; J gene: TRBJ2-3; V gene: TRBV7-2
CDR3 protein: ASTPTGVRYGYT; J gene: TRBJ1-2; V gene: TRBV6-5
CDR3 protein: ASSATSGTFYEQY; J gene: TRBJ2-7; V gene: TRBV6-5
CDR3 protein: ASSVGGAVSDTQY; J gene: TRBJ2-3; V gene: TRBV28
CDR3 protein: ASNIPGTGTGYT; J gene: TRBJ1-2; V gene: TRBV19
CDR3 protein: ATSDPRRGTGELF; J gene: TRBJ2-2; V gene: TRBV24-1
CDR3 protein: ASSPTSGRTDTQY; J gene: TRBJ2-3; V gene: TRBV7-2
CDR3 protein: ASSNLQGARTAF; J gene: TRBJ1-1; V gene: TRBV5-6
CDR3 protein: ASRLPGQGGGSPLH; J gene: TRBJ1-6; V gene: TRBV7-9
CDR3 protein: ASSQRRSGEQY; J gene: TRBJ2-7; V gene: TRBV4-3
CDR3 protein: ASSPQPLAYGYT; J gene: TRBJ1-2; V gene: TRBV18
CDR3 protein: ASSITGGLGEKLF; J gene: TRBJ1-4; V gene: TRBV7-2
CDR3 protein: ASSFRLAGQETQY; J gene: TRBJ2-5; V gene: TRBV5-1